The clone carrying this TCR beta chain has just one count. This entry is derived from a study of control samples from healthy donors and cancer patients. Measured with immunoSEQ multiplex PCR; TCRdb has only the in-frame clones, and not every one. The table includes 75,000 to 95,000 clones, around 85% detected once. Trimming took 3 bases from V and 1 from J; bases not matched to a gene: 2. Looked up from germline, CDR1 is LGHDT and CDR2 is YNNKEL (reference sequence). CDR3 size: 16 residues. Sample: PBMCs. The receptor was isolated from a man aged 65-85 years with lung cancer. This chain links TRBV3-1 (or the pseudogene TRBV3-2) with TRBJ2-2; TRBD2 agrees at 10 bases. The CDR3 reads CASSQGLAQNTGELFF. In DNA, the CDR3 is TGTGCCAGCAGCCAGGGACTAGCGCAGAACACCGGGGAGCTGTTTTTT.